This is a list of T cell receptor beta chains from one sample in a study of blood T cell repertoires in COVID-19. Only in-frame clones appear in the TCRdb table, and some are missing; sequencing was by immunoSEQ multiplex PCR. The sample consists of about 120,000 clones, around three quarters of them appearing once. Source material: peripheral blood. These receptors all stem from a man aged 40-55 years with active or convalescent COVID-19. Each CDR3 is given with its conserved first and last residue. Fields, in order: CDR3 protein, CDR3 DNA, clone size, J gene, V gene, D gene. D genes are given only for firm matches. Clone size is stated in some rows and not others, as once, few, many or a class when expanded.

CASSPSGSENTGELFF	TGTGCCAGCAGCCCTAGCGGGAGTGAGAACACCGGGGAGCTGTTTTTT	.	TRBJ2-2	TRBV4-2	TRBD2
CASSVGQTNTEAFF	TGTGCCAGCAGCGTCGGACAGACGAACACTGAAGCTTTCTTT	.	TRBJ1-1	TRBV9	.
CASSYGEQGGNQPQHF	TGTGCCAGCAGTTACGGCGAACAGGGTGGCAATCAGCCCCAGCATTTT	few	TRBJ1-5	TRBV6-2/TRBV6-3	.
CASSFVRGGNTEAFF	TGTGCCAGCAGTTTTGTCAGAGGGGGGAACACTGAAGCTTTCTTT	once	TRBJ1-1	TRBV27	.
CASLSTPGGRFYGYTF	TGTGCCAGTCTTTCGACTCCGGGGGGCAGGTTCTATGGCTACACCTTC	.	TRBJ1-2	TRBV19	.
CASSRGPGYTF	TGTGCCAGCAGCAGGGGGCCTGGCTACACCTTC	.	TRBJ1-2	TRBV28	TRBD1
CATTTGTGPIEQYF	TGTGCCACGACAACCGGGACAGGGCCGATCGAGCAGTACTTC	.	TRBJ2-7	TRBV5-4	TRBD1
CASSFYSGGENTGELFF	TGTGCCAGCAGCTTTTATTCGGGCGGGGAGAACACCGGGGAGCTGTTTTTT	.	TRBJ2-2	TRBV7-6	.
CASSPRREVGETQYF	TGTGCCAGCAGCCCACGGCGGGAGGTGGGGGAGACCCAGTACTTC	.	TRBJ2-5	TRBV9	TRBD2
CAGGDRGLGNTIYF	TGTGCCGGGGGTGACAGGGGGCTCGGAAACACCATATATTTT	.	TRBJ1-3	TRBV30	TRBD1
CASSESRTAEAFF	TGTGCCAGTAGTGAATCCCGGACAGCAGAAGCTTTCTTT	.	TRBJ1-1	TRBV19	.
CASSEMGDSRYTF	TGTGCCAGCAGTGAAATGGGGGACAGTCGCTACACCTTC	few	TRBJ1-2	TRBV6-1	TRBD1
CASSTPRGQGGEKLFF	TGTGCCAGCAGTACCCCCCGGGGACAGGGAGGGGAAAAACTGTTTTTT	.	TRBJ1-4	TRBV28	TRBD1
CATSRDRGLGNTIYF	TGTGCCACCAGCAGAGACAGGGGGCTAGGAAACACCATATATTTT	few	TRBJ1-3	TRBV15	TRBD1
CASRVTVNNQPQHF	TGTGCCAGCAGGGTTACAGTAAACAATCAGCCCCAGCATTTT	.	TRBJ1-5	TRBV2	.
CSVVRGYGYTF	TGCAGCGTTGTCAGGGGGTATGGCTACACCTTC	.	TRBJ1-2	TRBV29-1	TRBD1
CASSPQGVEGYTF	TGTGCCAGCTCACCTCAGGGGGTCGAAGGCTACACCTTC	.	TRBJ1-2	TRBV18	TRBD1
CASSATSGEETQYF	TGCGCCAGCAGCGCGACTAGCGGAGAAGAGACCCAGTACTTC	.	TRBJ2-5	TRBV5-1	TRBD2
CATDLAGGLNEQFF	TGTGCCACCGATCTAGCGGGAGGGCTAAATGAGCAGTTCTTC	.	TRBJ2-1	TRBV19	TRBD2
CASSEIKGAPGANVLTF	TGCGCCAGCAGTGAAATTAAGGGGGCGCCTGGGGCCAACGTCCTGACTTTC	.	TRBJ2-6	TRBV5-1	TRBD1
CSVGQVYGYTF	TGCAGCGTTGGTCAGGTTTACGGCTACACCTTC	.	TRBJ1-2	TRBV29-1	.
CASSPSRGRSSNTEAFF	TGTGCCAGCTCACCTTCAAGGGGCAGGTCCTCGAACACTGAAGCTTTCTTT	.	TRBJ1-1	TRBV18	.
CASSRRQGSSYEQYF	TGTGCCAGCAGCCGCCGACAGGGTAGCTCCTACGAGCAGTACTTC	.	TRBJ2-7	TRBV6-2/TRBV6-3	TRBD1
CASSPGSRDTQYF	TGTGCCAGTAGTCCGGGGAGTAGAGATACGCAGTATTTT	.	TRBJ2-3	TRBV19	.
CASRGRADGYTF	TGTGCCAGCAGGGGGCGCGCAGATGGCTACACCTTC	.	TRBJ1-2	TRBV6-6	.
CAGRSLANVLTF	TGTGCCGGCCGATCTCTGGCCAACGTCCTGACTTTC	.	TRBJ2-6	TRBV2	.
CATSRDRNTGKLFF	TGTGCCACCAGCAGAGATAGGAACACCGGGAAGCTGTTTTTT	.	TRBJ2-2	TRBV15	.
CATSDLGREHSDTQYF	TGTGCCACCAGTGATTTAGGGCGGGAACATTCAGATACGCAGTATTTT	few	TRBJ2-3	TRBV24-1	.
CASSPEAGGSTEAFF	TGTGCCAGCAGCCCCGAAGCGGGGGGTTCCACTGAAGCTTTCTTT	.	TRBJ1-1	TRBV7-9	.
CASSYGSGELFF	TGTGCCAGCAGTTATGGCTCCGGGGAGCTGTTTTTT	.	TRBJ2-2	TRBV6-5	.
CASSEKGGQGNTIYF	TGTGCCAGCAGTGAAAAGGGGGGGCAAGGAAACACCATATATTTT	.	TRBJ1-3	TRBV25-1	.
CASSQLGVAGNSYNEQFF	TGTGCCAGCAGCCAGCTCGGGGTAGCGGGAAACTCCTACAATGAGCAGTTCTTC	.	TRBJ2-1	TRBV4-2	TRBD2
CASSSALAVTQETQYF	TGTGCCAGCAGTTCTGCTCTAGCGGTTACCCAAGAGACCCAGTACTTC	.	TRBJ2-5	TRBV28	TRBD2
CASSATDRGGYTF	TGTGCCAGCAGTGCGACGGACAGGGGTGGCTACACCTTC	.	TRBJ1-2	TRBV28	TRBD1
CSVEKGLAGSYNEQFF	TGCAGCGTTGAAAAAGGGCTAGCGGGCTCCTACAATGAGCAGTTCTTC	.	TRBJ2-1	TRBV29-1	TRBD2
CASIRGPLNTEAFF	TGTGCCAGCATCAGGGGGCCTTTGAACACTGAAGCTTTCTTT	.	TRBJ1-1	TRBV6-5	TRBD1